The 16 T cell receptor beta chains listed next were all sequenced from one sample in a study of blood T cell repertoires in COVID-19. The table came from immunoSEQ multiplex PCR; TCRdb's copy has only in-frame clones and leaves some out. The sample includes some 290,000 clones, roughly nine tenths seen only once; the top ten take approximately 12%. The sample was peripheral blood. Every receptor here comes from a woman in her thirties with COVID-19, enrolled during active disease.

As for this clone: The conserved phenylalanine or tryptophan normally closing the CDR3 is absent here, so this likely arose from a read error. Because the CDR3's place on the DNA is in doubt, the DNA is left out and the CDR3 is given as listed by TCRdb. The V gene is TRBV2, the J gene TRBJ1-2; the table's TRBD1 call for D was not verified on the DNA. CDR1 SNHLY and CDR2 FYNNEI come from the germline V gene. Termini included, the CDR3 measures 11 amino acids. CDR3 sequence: CASSEYSQIGS.

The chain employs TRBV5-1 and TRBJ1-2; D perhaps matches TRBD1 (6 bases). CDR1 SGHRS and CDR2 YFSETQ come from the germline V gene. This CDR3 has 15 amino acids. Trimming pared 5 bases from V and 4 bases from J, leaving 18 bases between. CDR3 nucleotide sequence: TGCGCCAGCAGATTTGGGGACATACCATCCTATGGCTACACCTTC. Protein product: CASRFGDIPSYGYTF.

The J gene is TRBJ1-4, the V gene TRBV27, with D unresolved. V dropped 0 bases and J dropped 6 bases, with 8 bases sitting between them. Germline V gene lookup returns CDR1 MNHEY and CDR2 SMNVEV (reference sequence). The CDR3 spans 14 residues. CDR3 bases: TGTGCCAGCAGTTTATCAGGGAGGGATGAAAAACTGTTTTTT. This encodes CASSLSGRDEKLFF.

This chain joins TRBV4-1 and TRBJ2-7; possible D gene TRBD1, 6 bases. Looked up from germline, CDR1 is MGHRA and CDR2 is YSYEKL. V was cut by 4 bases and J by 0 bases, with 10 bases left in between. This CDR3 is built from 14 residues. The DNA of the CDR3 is TGCGCCAGCAGCCTCCGGGACACCTCCTACGAGCAGTACTTC. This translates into CASSLRDTSYEQYF.

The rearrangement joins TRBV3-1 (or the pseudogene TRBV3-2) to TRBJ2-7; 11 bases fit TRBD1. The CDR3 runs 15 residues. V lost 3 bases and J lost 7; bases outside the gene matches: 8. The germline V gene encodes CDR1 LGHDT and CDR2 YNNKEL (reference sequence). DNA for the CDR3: TGTGCCAGCAGCCATACCGGGACAGGGGGGAAAGAGCAGTACTTC. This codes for CASSHTGTGGKEQYF.

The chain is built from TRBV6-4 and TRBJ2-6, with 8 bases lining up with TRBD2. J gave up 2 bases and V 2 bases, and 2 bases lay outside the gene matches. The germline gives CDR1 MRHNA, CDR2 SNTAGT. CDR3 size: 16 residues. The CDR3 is CASSDTGGTGANVLTF. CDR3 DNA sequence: TGTGCCAGCAGTGACACGGGAGGGACTGGGGCCAACGTCCTGACTTTC.

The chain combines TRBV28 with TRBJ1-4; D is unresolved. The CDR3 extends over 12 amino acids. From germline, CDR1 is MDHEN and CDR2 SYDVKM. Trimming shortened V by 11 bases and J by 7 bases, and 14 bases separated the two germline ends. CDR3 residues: CARGEGLEKLFF. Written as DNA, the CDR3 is TGTGCCCGCGGGGAAGGGCTTGAAAAACTGTTTTTT.

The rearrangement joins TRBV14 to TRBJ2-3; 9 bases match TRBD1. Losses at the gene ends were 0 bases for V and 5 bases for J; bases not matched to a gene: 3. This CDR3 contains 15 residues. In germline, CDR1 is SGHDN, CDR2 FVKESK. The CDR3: CASSQDVTGGDTQYF. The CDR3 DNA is TGTGCCAGCAGCCAAGATGTGACAGGGGGAGATACGCAGTATTTT.

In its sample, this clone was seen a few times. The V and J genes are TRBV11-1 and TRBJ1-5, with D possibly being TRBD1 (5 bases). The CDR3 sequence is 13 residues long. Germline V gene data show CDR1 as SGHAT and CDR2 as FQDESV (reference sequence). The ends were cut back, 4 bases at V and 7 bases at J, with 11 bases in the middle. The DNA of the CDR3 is TGTGCCAGCAGCTATGGGGCCCAGCAGCCCCAGCATTTT. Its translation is CASSYGAQQPQHF.

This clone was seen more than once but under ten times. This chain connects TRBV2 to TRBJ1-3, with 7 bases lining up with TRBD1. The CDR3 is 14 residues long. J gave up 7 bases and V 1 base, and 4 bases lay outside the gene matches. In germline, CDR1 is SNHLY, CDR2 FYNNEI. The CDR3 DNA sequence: TGTGCCAGCAGTGAAGACAGGGGAGTCAACACCATATATTTT. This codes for CASSEDRGVNTIYF.

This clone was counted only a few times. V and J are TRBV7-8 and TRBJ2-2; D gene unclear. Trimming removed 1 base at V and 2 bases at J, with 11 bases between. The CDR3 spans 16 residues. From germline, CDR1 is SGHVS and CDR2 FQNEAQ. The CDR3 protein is CASSLDRSRNTGELFF. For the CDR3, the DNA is TGTGCCAGCAGCTTAGACCGGAGTCGAAACACCGGGGAGCTGTTTTTT.

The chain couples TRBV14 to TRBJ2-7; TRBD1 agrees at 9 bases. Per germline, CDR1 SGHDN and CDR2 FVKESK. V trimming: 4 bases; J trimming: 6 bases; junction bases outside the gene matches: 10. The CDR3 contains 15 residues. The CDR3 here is CASSRGQGSYREQYF. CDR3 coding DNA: TGTGCCAGCAGCCGGGGACAGGGCTCATATCGCGAGCAGTACTTC.

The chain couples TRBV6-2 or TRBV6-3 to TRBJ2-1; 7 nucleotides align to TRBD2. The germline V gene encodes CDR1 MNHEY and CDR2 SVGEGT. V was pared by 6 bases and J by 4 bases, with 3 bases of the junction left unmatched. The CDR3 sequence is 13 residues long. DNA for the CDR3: TGTGCCAGCAGCGGGGACTATTACAATGAGCAGTTCTTC. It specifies CASSGDYYNEQFF.

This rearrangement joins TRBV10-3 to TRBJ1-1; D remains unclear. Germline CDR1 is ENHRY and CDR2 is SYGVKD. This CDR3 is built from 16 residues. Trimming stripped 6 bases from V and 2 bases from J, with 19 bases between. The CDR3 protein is CAIRGGNGKKNTEAFF. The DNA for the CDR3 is TGTGCCATCAGAGGAGGGAACGGTAAGAAAAACACTGAAGCTTTCTTT.

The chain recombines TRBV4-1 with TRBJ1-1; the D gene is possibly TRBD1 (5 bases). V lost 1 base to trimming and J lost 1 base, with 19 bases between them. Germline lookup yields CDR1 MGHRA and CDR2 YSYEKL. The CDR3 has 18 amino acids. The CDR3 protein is CASSQAYLKTGANTEAFF. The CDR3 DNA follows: TGCGCCAGCAGCCAAGCCTATCTAAAAACAGGAGCGAACACTGAAGCTTTCTTT.

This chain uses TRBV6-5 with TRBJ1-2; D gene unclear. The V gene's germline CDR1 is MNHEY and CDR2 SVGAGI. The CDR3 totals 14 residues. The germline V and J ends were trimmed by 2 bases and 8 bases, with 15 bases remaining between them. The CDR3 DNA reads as TGTGCCAGCAGTTACAATCCCCACAGCAGCGGCTACACCTTC. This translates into CASSYNPHSSGYTF.